A selection of T cell receptor beta chains follows, all from one sample in a study of T cell repertoires in cytomegalovirus infection. TCRdb reprocessed the reads via MiXCR and lists one record per CDR3 protein. The sample has 100,000 or so distinct CDR3 sequences; roughly a quarter are singletons. Input material: CD8+ T cells from PBMCs. All receptors come from a human donor in good health (CMV status not recorded). Some clones in this sample may be carry-over from other donors' samples. CDR3s include the opening cysteine and the closing phenylalanine or tryptophan. The D gene is left open where the match is weak. For some rows the clone size is stated as once, few or many, or as a class when expanded; others skip it.

TRBJ2-5 TRBV7-9 many TRBD2 CASSPQTSGSFQETQYF TGTGCCAGCAGCCCTCAGACTAGCGGGAGCTTCCAAGAGACCCAGTACTTC
TRBJ2-3 TRBV28 few TRBD2 CASSVSGGDTDTQYF TGTGCCAGCAGTGTTAGCGGGGGGGACACAGATACGCAGTATTTT
TRBJ2-7 TRBV5-6 many TRBD1 CASSSGGSYEQYF TGTGCCAGCAGCTCAGGGGGATCCTACGAGCAGTACTTC
TRBJ2-3 TRBV29-1 NA NA CSAAHSTDTQYF TGCAGCGCCGCACATAGCACAGATACGCAGTATTTT
TRBJ2-7 TRBV27 NA TRBD1 CASSLAGTGISYEQYF TGTGCCAGCAGTCTCGCCGGGACAGGGATCTCCTACGAGCAGTACTTC
TRBJ2-5 TRBV15 NA NA CATSRSRAPQETQYF TGTGCCACCAGCAGATCACGGGCTCCGCAAGAGACCCAGTACTTC
TRBJ2-1 TRBV30 few NA CAWRPGGRFYNEQFF TGTGCCTGGAGACCCGGGGGTCGTTTTTACAATGAGCAGTTCTTC
TRBJ2-7 TRBV10-3 NA NA CAISESIGNEQYF TGTGCCATCAGTGAGTCGATCGGAAACGAGCAGTACTTC
TRBJ2-1 TRBV7-9 many NA CASSPPQGPYNEQFF TGTGCCAGCAGCCCCCCGCAGGGGCCCTACAATGAGCAGTTCTTC
TRBJ2-7 TRBV11-2 NA NA CASSLEGSFSYEQYF TGTGCCAGCAGCTTAGAGGGATCCTTCTCCTACGAGCAGTACTTC
TRBJ1-1 TRBV12-3/TRBV12-4 many NA CASRVLGAATEAFF TGTGCCAGCAGAGTACTGGGGGCGGCCACTGAAGCTTTCTTT
TRBJ1-1 TRBV2 few TRBD1 CASRGQAGITEAFF TGTGCCAGCAGGGGACAGGCCGGAATCACTGAAGCTTTCTTT
TRBJ2-4 TRBV27 many TRBD1 CASRQGTIAKNIQYF TGTGCCAGCCGACAGGGAACCATAGCCAAAAACATTCAGTACTTC
TRBJ2-7 TRBV20-1 few NA CSARDYGGSYEQYF TGCAGTGCTAGAGATTACGGGGGATCCTACGAGCAGTACTTC
TRBJ1-2 TRBV14 few NA CASSQGSRDGGGYTF TGTGCCAGCAGCCAAGGTTCTCGGGACGGAGGCGGCTACACCTTC
TRBJ1-1 TRBV7-3 NA NA CASSLTAAGGGTEAFF TGTGCCAGCAGCTTAACGGCGGCAGGTGGCGGCACTGAAGCTTTCTTT
TRBJ1-2 TRBV6-1 NA NA CATRDVNYGYTF TGTGCCACCAGAGATGTTAACTATGGCTACACCTTC
TRBJ1-2 TRBV20-1 few NA CSARDRRGTDYGYTF TGCAGTGCTAGAGATCGACGGGGTACGGACTATGGCTACACCTTC
TRBJ2-4 TRBV20-1 NA TRBD1 CSARDRRDSKNIQYF TGCAGTGCTAGAGATCGTCGGGACAGTAAAAACATTCAGTACTTC
TRBJ1-1 TRBV5-5 large NA CASSLDLDINGLGTEAFF TGTGCCAGCAGCTTGGACCTTGACATAAACGGCTTGGGCACTGAAGCTTTCTTT
TRBJ1-1 TRBV28 NA TRBD1 CASSLFSGGTEAFF TGTGCCAGCAGTTTGTTTTCAGGGGGGACTGAAGCTTTCTTT
TRBJ2-2 TRBV4-3 NA TRBD2 CASSRAGLAGRSGELFF TGCGCCAGCAGCCGAGCAGGACTAGCGGGACGATCCGGGGAGCTGTTTTTT
TRBJ1-4 TRBV10-2 once TRBD1 CASSEPGTGLATNEKLFF TGCGCCAGCAGTGAGCCTGGGACAGGGCTTGCAACTAATGAAAAACTGTTTTTT
TRBJ2-4 TRBV7-9 NA NA CASSSNSGVNIQYF TGTGCCAGCAGCTCGAACTCAGGGGTGAACATTCAGTACTTC
TRBJ1-5 TRBV18 few NA CASSPEQGGGNQPQHF TGTGCCAGCTCACCGGAACAGGGCGGGGGCAATCAGCCCCAGCATTTT
TRBJ2-7 TRBV5-1 NA TRBD1 CASSSGQGADEQYF TGCGCCAGCAGCTCGGGACAGGGGGCTGATGAGCAGTACTTC
TRBJ2-7 TRBV5-6 NA NA CASSGGEGLFYEQYF TGTGCCAGCAGCGGCGGCGAAGGCCTATTCTACGAGCAGTACTTC